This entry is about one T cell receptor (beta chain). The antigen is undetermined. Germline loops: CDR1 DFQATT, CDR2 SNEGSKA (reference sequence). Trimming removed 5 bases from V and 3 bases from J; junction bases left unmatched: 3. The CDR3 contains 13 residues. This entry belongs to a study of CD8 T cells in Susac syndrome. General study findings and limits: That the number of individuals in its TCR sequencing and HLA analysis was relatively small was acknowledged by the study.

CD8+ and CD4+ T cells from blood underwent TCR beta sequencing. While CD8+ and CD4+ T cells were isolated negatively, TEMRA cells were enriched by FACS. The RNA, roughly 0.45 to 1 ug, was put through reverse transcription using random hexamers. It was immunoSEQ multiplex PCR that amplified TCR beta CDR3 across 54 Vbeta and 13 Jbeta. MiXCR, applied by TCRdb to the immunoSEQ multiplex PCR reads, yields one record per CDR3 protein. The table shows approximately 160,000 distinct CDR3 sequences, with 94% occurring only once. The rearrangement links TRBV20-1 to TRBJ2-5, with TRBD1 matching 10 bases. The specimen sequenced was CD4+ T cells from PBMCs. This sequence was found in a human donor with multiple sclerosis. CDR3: CSAGGTGEETQYF. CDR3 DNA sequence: TGCAGTGCTGGGGGGACAGGGGAAGAGACCCAGTACTTC.